Below, one TCR beta chain is given with its context. Germline is not matched at one junction end, which may reflect a read error. The CDR3 is 17 amino acids. Germline V lookup: CDR1 SSHAT, CDR2 FNYEAQ (reference sequence). This specimen comes from a study of PD-L1 blockade in urothelial cancer. Study-wide context: Beginning in about 2014, patients received atezolizumab, given as 1,200 mg intravenously every 3 weeks.

Time point in this sample: pretreatment peripheral blood. Patients each gave 1 to 8 samples, pretreatment and on-treatment. Method: immunoSEQ multiplex PCR; TCRdb's copy keeps in-frame clones and lacks some. Found here are approximately 90,000 clones, 85% to 90% of them singletons; the top ten hold approximately 15%. The TCR sequence derives from a man between 60 and 75 years old with urothelial cancer. This material consisted of PBMCs, taken around atezolizumab (anti-PD-L1) treatment. This rearrangement joins TRBV7-7 to TRBJ2-5; 10 bases match TRBD2. CDR3 residues: CASSLLAGGLSGETQYF. CDR3 DNA sequence: TGTGCTAGCAGCTTATTAGCGGGAGGATTGTCGGGAGAGACCCAGTACTTC.